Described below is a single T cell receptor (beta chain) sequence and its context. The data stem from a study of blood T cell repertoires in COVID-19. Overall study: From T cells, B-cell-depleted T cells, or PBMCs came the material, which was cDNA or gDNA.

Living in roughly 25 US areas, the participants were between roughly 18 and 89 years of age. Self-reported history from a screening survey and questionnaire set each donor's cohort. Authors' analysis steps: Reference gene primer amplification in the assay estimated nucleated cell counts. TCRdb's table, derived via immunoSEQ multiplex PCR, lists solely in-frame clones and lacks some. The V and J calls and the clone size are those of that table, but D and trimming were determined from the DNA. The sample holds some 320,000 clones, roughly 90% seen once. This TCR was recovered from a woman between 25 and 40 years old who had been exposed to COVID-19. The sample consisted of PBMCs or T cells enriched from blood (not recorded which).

CDR3: CASSLAWRSLNTEAFF. The CDR3 bases are TGCGCCAGCAGCTTGGCGTGGAGGAGCCTCAACACTGAAGCTTTCTTT. The chain has TRBV5-1 and TRBJ1-1; D not certain. The CDR3 sequence is 16 residues long. The ends were cut back, 0 bases at V and 2 bases at J, with 14 bases in the middle. Germline V lookup: CDR1 SGHRS, CDR2 YFSETQ.